Presented here are 11 T cell receptor beta chains from one specimen sequenced in a study of blood T cell repertoires in COVID-19. Produced via immunoSEQ multiplex PCR; TCRdb's table is partial and in-frame only. The table lists about 180,000 clones, about 86% of them singletons. The sequenced material came from peripheral blood. The receptors here all came from a man aged 45 to 65 with active or convalescent COVID-19.

The chain carries TRBV5-1 and TRBJ1-3, with 8 bases that match TRBD1. The J segment lost 2 bases and the V segment lost 2 bases, leaving 6 bases of the junction unmatched. Per germline, CDR1 SGHRS and CDR2 YFSETQ. The CDR3 has 16 amino acids. This chain's CDR3 is CASSLSGQGAGNTIYF. The CDR3 DNA follows: TGCGCCAGCAGCTTATCAGGACAGGGAGCTGGAAACACCATATATTTT.

V is TRBV7-2 and J is TRBJ1-2, with TRBD1 matching over 11 bases. Per germline, CDR1 SGHTA and CDR2 FQGNSA. The CDR3 spans 15 residues. V was pared by 4 bases and J by 4 bases, with 5 bases of the junction left unmatched. CDR3 bases: TGTGCCAGCAGCTCATGGACAGGGGGCCGCTATGGCTACACCTTC. It translates to CASSSWTGGRYGYTF.

The genes are TRBV18 and TRBJ1-2, with D perhaps TRBD1 (6 bases). With 0 bases removed from V and 8 bases from J, the gap between germline ends came to 13 bases. From germline, CDR1 is KGHSH and CDR2 LQKENI. The CDR3 has 14 residues. In DNA form, the CDR3 reads TGTGCCAGCTCACCACCGCGGGGGGCAAGAGGCTACACCTTC. This sequence encodes CASSPPRGARGYTF.

The V gene is TRBV9, the J gene TRBJ1-6; D is uncertain. Deletions cut 3 bases from V and 4 bases from J, with 14 bases between. Germline-derived CDR1 and CDR2 are SGDLS and YYNGEE. This CDR3 has 16 amino acids. The CDR3 DNA follows: TGTGCCAGCAGCGCTTACTACGACTCTTATAATTCACCCCTCCACTTT. This sequence encodes CASSAYYDSYNSPLHF.

This clone was detected once. This chain joins TRBV7-3 and TRBJ2-5; unclear D gene. The germline V gene encodes CDR1 SGHTA and CDR2 FQGTGA. Trimming took off 1 base at V and 4 bases at J, with 7 bases between the two ends. CDR3 size: 13 residues. CDR3 loop: CASSLRPGETQYF. DNA for the CDR3: TGTGCCAGCAGCTTAAGGCCGGGAGAGACCCAGTACTTC.

The gene calls are TRBV5-6 and TRBJ1-4; TRBD1 aligns across 8 bases. V shed 4 bases, J shed 3 bases, and the junction held 2 bases outside the gene matches. The CDR3 length is 14 residues. From germline, CDR1 is SGHDT and CDR2 YYEEEE. The CDR3 sequence: CASSVQGANEKLFF. In DNA form, the CDR3 reads TGTGCCAGCAGCGTACAGGGGGCTAATGAAAAACTGTTTTTT.

The chain links TRBV6-6 to TRBJ1-5; the match to TRBD1 covers 10 bases. V dropped 5 bases and J dropped 7; count of bases not matched to a gene: 5. Germline lookup yields CDR1 MNHNY and CDR2 SVGAGI (reference sequence). The CDR3 runs 14 residues. For the CDR3, the DNA is TGTGCCAGCAGTCGACAGGGGGCGAGACAGCCCCAGCATTTT. Its translation is CASSRQGARQPQHF.

The chain has TRBV7-9 and TRBJ2-3, with D unresolved. V was cut by 1 base and J by 2 bases, with 4 bases left in between. The germline CDR1 and CDR2 sequences are SEHNR and FQNEAQ (reference sequence). This CDR3 comprises 13 residues. The CDR3 bases are TGTGCCAGCAGCTTAGTAGACACAGATACGCAGTATTTT. It codes for CASSLVDTDTQYF.

The chain joins TRBV4-1 to TRBJ2-1; D is unclear. The CDR3 runs 18 residues. Germline CDR1 MGHRA, CDR2 YSYEKL. V was shortened by 0 bases and J by 2 bases, with 17 bases between the two germline ends. CDR3 amino acids: CASSQESLVVRTYNEQFF. As DNA, the CDR3 is TGCGCCAGCAGCCAAGAAAGTTTGGTAGTCAGGACCTACAATGAGCAGTTCTTC.

This rearrangement joins TRBV27 to TRBJ1-6, with 10 bases lining up with TRBD1. This CDR3 is 16 amino acids long. Trimming at V came to 6 bases and at J to 4 bases, leaving 6 bases not matched to a gene. Germline V gives CDR1 MNHEY, CDR2 SMNVEV (reference sequence). The DNA of the CDR3 is TGTGCCAGCAGCTCCCGGACAGGGGGTTATAATTCACCCCTCCACTTT. Protein product: CASSSRTGGYNSPLHF.

The chain has TRBV7-2 and TRBJ2-3; 9 bases agree with TRBD2. Per the germline V gene, CDR1 is SGHTA and CDR2 is FQGNSA. The CDR3 covers 15 residues. With 5 bases clipped from V and 4 bases from J, the junction kept 7 bases outside the gene matches. The CDR3 sequence: CASSTQRGVSDTQYF. The CDR3 region has the DNA TGTGCCAGCAGCACGCAGCGGGGGGTCTCAGATACGCAGTATTTT.